The sequence of this T cell receptor (beta chain) was determined in a study of T-cell reconstitution after alpha-beta-depleted transplantation in children. This clonotype has more than one count but fewer than ten. Germline V lookup: CDR1 MDHEN, CDR2 SYDVKM. V lost 0 bases, J lost 7 bases, and 6 bases stayed unmatched. This CDR3 is built from 16 residues. A TCRbeta library incorporating unique molecular identifiers was prepared. TCRdb ran MiXCR on the PCR reads and lists one entry per CDR3 protein. The sample includes nearly 400,000 distinct CDR3 sequences, about a fifth seen only once; the top ten take around 4%.

The chain couples TRBV28 to TRBJ1-1; 12 bases line up with TRBD1. Material: PBMCs from the stem cell graft donor, obtained from the stem cell graft. This sequence was found in a human donor who donated a stem cell graft to a child with acute myeloid leukemia. The DNA for the CDR3 is TGTGCCAGCAGTTTATGGCGGGACAGGGGGCATTTTGAAGCTTTCTTT. It yields the protein CASSLWRDRGHFEAFF.